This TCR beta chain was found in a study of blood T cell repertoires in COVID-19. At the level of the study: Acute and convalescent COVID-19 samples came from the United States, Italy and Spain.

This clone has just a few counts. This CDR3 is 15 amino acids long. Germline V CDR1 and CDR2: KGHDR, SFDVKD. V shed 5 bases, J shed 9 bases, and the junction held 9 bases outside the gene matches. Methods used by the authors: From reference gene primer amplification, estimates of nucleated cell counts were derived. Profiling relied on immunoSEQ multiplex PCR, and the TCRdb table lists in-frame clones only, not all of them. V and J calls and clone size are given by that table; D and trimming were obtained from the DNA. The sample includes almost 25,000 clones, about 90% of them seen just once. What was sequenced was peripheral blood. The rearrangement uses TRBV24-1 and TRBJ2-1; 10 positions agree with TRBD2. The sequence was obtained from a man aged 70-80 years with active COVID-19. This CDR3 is CATSALAGARGEQFF. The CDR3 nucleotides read TGTGCCACCAGTGCGCTAGCGGGAGCACGGGGTGAGCAGTTCTTC.